This TCR beta chain was sequenced in a study of graft-versus-host responses after intestinal transplantation. Across the study: The whole recipient group had anti-thymocyte globulin induction followed by tacrolimus and steroids for around 3 years. The study, taken as a whole, reports: Some GvH clones were seen earlier in gut or blood, suggesting intestinal origin. Some patients had graft-donor T cell macrochimerism. In their allografts, the ratios of graft-versus-host to host-versus-graft T cell clones were high. Circulating GvH clones peaking coincided with falling HvG clones soon after transplant.

To note about this clone: The antigen is unknown.

V was clipped by 4 bases and J by 0 bases; unmatched bases: 7. Germline CDR1 is KGHSH and CDR2 is LQKENI. The CDR3 is 16 residues long. Produced via immunoSEQ multiplex PCR; TCRdb's table is partial and in-frame only. The table includes more than 95,000 clones, roughly 87% detected once. The chain couples TRBV18 to TRBJ1-1, with TRBD1 matching 8 bases. This receptor was taken from a human donor who received an intestinal transplant. Specimen: unstimulated CD4+ T cells sorted from spleen or lymph node cells, collected before intestinal transplant. CDR3 region: CASSLDRQGLNTEAFF. The CDR3 DNA follows: TGTGCCAGCTCACTAGATAGACAGGGGTTGAACACTGAAGCTTTCTTT.